The 30 T cell receptor beta chains presented below share a single source sample, sequenced in a study of human T cells and chemical hapten exposure. TCRdb processed the RACE reads anew with MiXCR; each CDR3 protein has one entry. The table has around 350,000 distinct CDR3 sequences, roughly 6% seen once. The sample's time point: pre-sensitization, week 0. Treatment: therapeutic diphenylcyclopropenone sensitization with weekly scalp DPC. Sequences were derived from whole blood, sampled in connection with sensitization to the hapten diphenylcyclopropenone (DPC). All receptors derive from a woman between 18 and 29 years old with alopecia areata. Some clones in this sample may be carry-over from other donors' samples.

This clonotype was seen only a few times. The V and J genes are TRBV28 and TRBJ1-6; TRBD1 might be the D (5 bases). This CDR3 has 15 residues. Per germline, CDR1 MDHEN and CDR2 SYDVKM. The V and J ends lost 6 bases and 7 bases respectively, with 16 bases between them. DNA for the CDR3: TGTGCCAGCAGGCAGGGATCGAATAGAAATTCACCCCTCCACTTT. Translated: CASRQGSNRNSPLHF.

The table lists this clonotype with many counts. V gene TRBV12-3 or TRBV12-4 combines with J gene TRBJ1-4; D not certain. The CDR3 covers 15 residues. V dropped 2 bases and J dropped 4 bases, with 11 bases sitting between them. CDR3 loop: CASSLRSAINEKLFF. DNA of the CDR3: TGTGCCAGCAGTTTACGCTCAGCTATTAATGAAAAACTGTTTTTT.

This clonotype was seen repeatedly, ten times or more. V and J are TRBV5-5 and TRBJ2-1, with D unclear. The V and J ends lost 4 bases and 9 bases respectively, with 20 bases between them. The CDR3 spans 15 residues. Germline CDR1 SGHKS, CDR2 YYEKEE (reference sequence). DNA of the CDR3: TGTGCCAGCAGCCCAACGGATTCGACAACTGCTGAGCAGTTCTTC. The encoded protein is CASSPTDSTTAEQFF.

The table lists this clonotype with a count of one. The rearrangement joins TRBV11-2 to TRBJ2-3; 7 nucleotides line up with TRBD1. Germline CDR1 is SGHAT and CDR2 is FQNNGV. The trim removed 3 bases at V and 2 bases at J, leaving 2 bases unmatched. This CDR3 is 14 amino acids long. The CDR3 DNA is TGTGCCAGCAGCTTGGGACAGTACACAGATACGCAGTATTTT. As protein: CASSLGQYTDTQYF.

This clonotype has ten or more counts. The chain carries TRBV4-1 and TRBJ1-5; D perhaps matches TRBD1 (6 bases). The V gene lost 2 bases and the J gene lost 4 bases, with 15 bases spanning the gap. Per the germline V gene, CDR1 is MGHRA and CDR2 is YSYEKL. This CDR3 has 16 amino acids. The chain's CDR3 is CASSQFWGALNQPQHF. CDR3 in DNA: TGCGCCAGCAGCCAATTTTGGGGGGCTTTAAATCAGCCCCAGCATTTT.

This clonotype has more than one count but fewer than ten. The chain employs TRBV20-1 and TRBJ1-4, with 7 bases that match TRBD1. CDR3 length: 11 amino acids. Germline V gene lookup returns CDR1 DFQATT and CDR2 SNEGSKA (reference sequence). The junction had 1 base not matched to a gene; V was cut back by 5 bases and J by 7 bases. CDR3 nucleotides: TGCAGTGCTCAGGGGGGTGAAAAACTGTTTTTT. It encodes CSAQGGEKLFF.

This chain links TRBV7-9 with TRBJ2-3, with 9 bases fitting TRBD1. This CDR3 comprises 19 residues. J lost 2 bases, V lost 1 base, and 13 bases had no gene match. CDR1 SEHNR and CDR2 FQNEAQ come from the germline V gene (reference sequence). CDR3 nucleotides: TGTGCCAGCAGCTTAGGCAATTTTGGGACAGGGCTTATCACAGATACGCAGTATTTT. Protein: CASSLGNFGTGLITDTQYF. The whole variable domain, filled in from reference TRBV7-9 and TRBJ2-3, reads DTGVSQNPRHKITKRGQNVTFRCDPISEHNRLYWYRQTLGQGPEFLTYFQNEAQLEKSRLLSDRFSAERPKGSFSTLEIQRTEQGDSAMYLCASSLGNFGTGLITDTQYFGPGTRLTVL.

The CDR3: CASSQATTLTGLANTDTQYF. In nucleotides, the CDR3 is TGCGCCAGCAGTCAAGCCACTACATTGACCGGACTAGCGAACACAGATACGCAGTATTTT. V gene TRBV23-1 combines with J gene TRBJ2-3; 9 nucleotides match TRBD2. TRBV23-1 is reported as an ORF; its role is uncertain. CDR3 length: 20 residues. V lost 2 bases to trimming and J lost 2 bases; unmatched junction nucleotides: 17.

This clonotype has just a few counts. The rearrangement joins TRBV4-3 to TRBJ1-5; 9 nucleotides agree with TRBD1. Germline-derived CDR1 and CDR2 are LGHNA and YSLEER. CDR3 length: 19 residues. After removal of 2 bases from V and 2 bases from J, the junction contained 13 bases not matched to a gene. The CDR3 DNA reads TGCGCCAGCAGCCAATGGAACGGACAGGGGACCTGGGGCAATCAGCCCCAGCATTTT. Amino acid sequence: CASSQWNGQGTWGNQPQHF.

This clonotype was observed a few times. This rearrangement joins TRBV4-3 to TRBJ2-3; D tentatively reads TRBD1 or TRBD2 (5 bases each). V was pared by 0 bases and J by 6 bases, with 19 bases between. Germline V gene sequence: CDR1 LGHNA, CDR2 YSLEER. This CDR3 region has 17 residues. The CDR3 DNA sequence: TGCGCCAGCAGCCAAGAGTTAGGAGGCAGGGCAGGGGATACGCAGTATTTT. This gives the protein CASSQELGGRAGDTQYF.

V gene TRBV2 combines with J gene TRBJ1-2; no clear D gene. Looked up from germline, CDR1 is SNHLY and CDR2 is FYNNEI. The CDR3 spans 12 residues. Deletions cut 8 bases from V and 2 bases from J, with 9 bases between. CDR3 residues: CASHQENYGYTF. The CDR3 DNA sequence: TGTGCCAGCCACCAGGAAAACTATGGCTACACCTTC.

This chain joins TRBV7-8 and TRBJ2-7; D is undetermined. The CDR3 is made up of 11 amino acids. Per germline, CDR1 SGHVS and CDR2 FQNEAQ. V was shortened by 5 bases and J by 5 bases, with 7 bases between the two germline ends. The DNA of the CDR3 is TGTGCCAGCAGCCCCAAGGACGAGCAGTACTTC. Translated: CASSPKDEQYF.

This clonotype showed up many times. The chain has TRBV5-4 and TRBJ1-2; perhaps TRBD1 as D (6 bases). There are 14 residues in the CDR3. V shed 1 base and J shed 7 bases, with 14 bases lying between them. Per germline, CDR1 SGHNT and CDR2 YYREEE (reference sequence). The CDR3 DNA reads TGTGCCAGCAGCTTGCAGGGTGGGGGCAGTGGCTACACCTTC. Protein product: CASSLQGGGSGYTF.

V gene TRBV6-2 or TRBV6-3 combines with J gene TRBJ2-7, with unresolved D. V lost 5 bases and J 1 base, leaving 6 bases between the germline ends. Germline CDR1 MNHEY, CDR2 SVGEGT. The CDR3 is 12 residues long. The CDR3 DNA follows: TGTGCCAGCAGTCCTCTATCCTACGAGCAGTACTTC. Its translation is CASSPLSYEQYF.

On this clonotype: This may be a read error, as it is one base from a much larger clone. V and J are TRBV2 and TRBJ2-2; D perhaps matches TRBD2 (6 bases). Germline V gene data show CDR1 as SNHLY and CDR2 as FYNNEI. Between the trimmed V and J ends, which lost 6 bases and 4 bases, there was a span of 12 bases. The CDR3 is 14 residues long. The DNA of the CDR3 is TGTGCCAGCAGGTCGACTAGAAGCACCGGGGAGCTGTTTTTT. It codes for CASRSTRSTGELFF.

This clonotype was seen many times. The chain couples TRBV6-6 to TRBJ1-2; 7 bases fit TRBD1. Trimming took 5 bases from V and 3 from J; bases not matched to a gene: 6. CDR1 is MNHNY and CDR2 is SVGAGI in the germline V gene (reference sequence). CDR3 length: 14 residues. The CDR3 sequence: CASSQSTGDYGYTF. CDR3 nucleotides: TGTGCCAGCAGTCAGAGTACAGGGGACTATGGCTACACCTTC.

This clonotype was seen many times. The chain has TRBV23-1 and TRBJ1-5, with D unclear. TRBV23-1 has ORF status, its function being uncertain. This CDR3 is built from 16 residues. V shed 4 bases and J shed 0 bases, with 13 bases lying between them. The CDR3 sequence is CASSRTQLTSNQPQHF. In DNA, the CDR3 is TGCGCCAGCAGTCGTACACAGCTTACTAGCAATCAGCCCCAGCATTTT.

This clonotype was picked up a small number of times. The chain links TRBV29-1 to TRBJ1-2, with D unresolved. This CDR3 region has 13 residues. Germline values: CDR1 SQVTM, CDR2 ANQGSEA. The V end was cut by 4 bases, the J end by 2 bases, with 11 bases between. This chain's CDR3 is CSVVDWENYGYTF. CDR3 DNA: TGCAGCGTTGTCGACTGGGAAAACTATGGCTACACCTTC.

This clonotype was picked up a small number of times. The rearrangement uses TRBV12-3 or TRBV12-4 and TRBJ2-1; 11 positions agree with TRBD1. This CDR3 region has 15 residues. V shed 11 bases, J shed 7 bases, and the junction held 13 bases outside the gene matches. CDR3: CARTIRRDRGNEQFF. In DNA, the CDR3 is TGTGCCCGAACCATCCGCCGGGACAGGGGGAATGAGCAGTTCTTC.

This clonotype appeared a few times. The rearrangement links TRBV28 to TRBJ2-3, with TRBD1 matching 7 bases. With 5 bases clipped from V and 4 bases from J, the junction kept 6 bases outside the gene matches. In germline, CDR1 is MDHEN, CDR2 SYDVKM. CDR3 length equals 14 residues. CDR3 region: CASSQTGRPDTQYF. CDR3 in DNA: TGTGCCAGCAGTCAGACAGGGCGGCCAGATACGCAGTATTTT.

This clonotype was counted ten times or more. V gene TRBV28 combines with J gene TRBJ2-7, with 11 positions matching TRBD2. Looked up from germline, CDR1 is MDHEN and CDR2 is SYDVKM. Trimming took 5 bases from V and 5 from J; bases not matched to a gene: 5. The length of the CDR3 is 14 residues. The CDR3 spells CASSPGLAADEQYF. The CDR3 DNA reads TGTGCCAGCAGTCCGGGACTAGCGGCGGACGAGCAGTACTTC.

There are many counts of this clonotype. The chain is built from TRBV7-8 and TRBJ1-1; D is possibly TRBD1 (6 bases). The germline V gene encodes CDR1 SGHVS and CDR2 FQNEAQ. This CDR3 has 16 amino acids. Trimming left V 1 base short and J 0 bases short, with 12 bases between. The CDR3 spells CASSLGAGALNTEAFF. The CDR3 nucleotides read TGTGCCAGCAGCTTAGGCGCGGGGGCTCTGAACACTGAAGCTTTCTTT.

This clonotype was observed a few times. V is TRBV28 and J is TRBJ2-1, with 10 bases that match TRBD2. The CDR3 is 15 amino acids. CDR1 and CDR2 (germline): MDHEN, SYDVKM. The V and J ends lost 4 bases and 6 bases, in that order; junction bases with no gene match: 6. The CDR3 DNA follows: TGTGCCAGCAGTTATTCGACTAGCGGGTCCAATGAGCAGTTCTTC. It codes for CASSYSTSGSNEQFF. Using reference TRBV28 and TRBJ2-1 for the parts outside the CDR3, the full variable domain is DVKVTQSSRYLVKRTGEKVFLECVQDMDHENMFWYRQDPGLGLRLIYFSYDVKMKEKGDIPEGYSVSREKKERFSLILESASTNQTSMYLCASSYSTSGSNEQFFGPGTRLTVL.

This clonotype has ten or more counts. The chain uses TRBV5-4 and TRBJ2-2; 7 nucleotides line up with TRBD2. CDR3 size: 14 residues. V lost 7 bases and J lost 4; bases outside the gene matches: 7. Germline V gene sequence: CDR1 SGHNT, CDR2 YYREEE (reference sequence). The CDR3 bases are TGTGCCAGCCGGGGGGAGTCTGGCACCGGGGAGCTGTTTTTT. Translating gives CASRGESGTGELFF.

This clonotype has more than one count but fewer than ten. This rearrangement joins TRBV6-2 or TRBV6-3 to TRBJ1-5; 7 bases line up with TRBD1. CDR1 is MNHEY, CDR2 SVGEGT, per germline. The CDR3 covers 14 residues. The V and J ends lost 6 bases and 2 bases, in that order; junction bases with no gene match: 4. CDR3 nucleotide sequence: TGTGCCAGCAGGCATGACAGGGGCAATCAGCCCCAGCATTTT. As protein: CASRHDRGNQPQHF.

In its sample, this clonotype was seen many times. V and J are TRBV6-1 and TRBJ2-1, with D hard to call. V gave up 6 bases and J gave up 5 bases, with 14 bases separating them. The CDR3 runs to 14 residues. CDR1 and CDR2 (germline): MNHNS, SASEGT. This CDR3 reads CASSKVNVDNEQFF. CDR3 sequence (DNA): TGTGCCAGCAGCAAAGTTAATGTAGACAATGAGCAGTTCTTC.

This sequence joins TRBV5-4 and TRBJ2-7; the match to TRBD1 covers 8 bases. CDR1 and CDR2 (germline): SGHNT, YYREEE (reference sequence). J lost 2 bases, V lost 0 bases, and 10 bases had no gene match. The CDR3 totals 17 residues. Written as DNA, the CDR3 is TGTGCCAGCAGCTTGGTGGGACAGGACAAATCGCCCTACGAGCAGTACTTC. It yields the protein CASSLVGQDKSPYEQYF.

This clonotype was seen a handful of times. The J gene is TRBJ1-1, the V gene TRBV5-1, with D perhaps TRBD1 (6 bases). The CDR3 loop spans 14 amino acids. Trimming pared 2 bases from V and 3 bases from J, leaving 11 bases between. Germline V gene lookup returns CDR1 SGHRS and CDR2 YFSETQ. CDR3 bases: TGCGCCAGCAGCTTAGGGGGGCCTGACACTGAAGCTTTCTTT. Translated, it gives CASSLGGPDTEAFF. Using reference TRBV5-1 and TRBJ1-1 for the parts outside the CDR3, the full variable domain is KAGVTQTPRYLIKTRGQQVTLSCSPISGHRSVSWYQQTPGQGLQFLFEYFSETQRNKGNFPGRFSGRQFSNSRSEMNVSTLELGDSALYLCASSLGGPDTEAFFGQGTRLTVV.

This clonotype occurred many times. This chain connects TRBV6-2 or TRBV6-3 to TRBJ2-3; D unresolved. Germline loops: CDR1 MNHEY, CDR2 SVGEGT. Trimming took off 5 bases at V and 13 bases at J, with 16 bases between the two ends. The CDR3 length is 12 residues. The CDR3 loop is CASSRTGPKEYF. Written as DNA, the CDR3 is TGTGCCAGCAGTCGGACCGGGCCAAAGGAGTATTTT.

This chain connects TRBV20-1 to TRBJ1-5; D is possibly TRBD1 (5 bases). This CDR3 has 17 amino acids. Germline V CDR1 and CDR2: DFQATT, SNEGSKA (reference sequence). V lost 0 bases, J lost 4 bases, and 19 bases lay in between. The DNA for the CDR3 is TGCAGTGCTAGAGATCCTCGGGGAGGAGAGGGGAATCAGCCCCAGCATTTT. Translating it yields CSARDPRGGEGNQPQHF.